This note documents a single T cell receptor beta chain sequence. Its antigen is not known. CDR3 length: 16 amino acids. V was cut by 1 base and J by 0 bases, with 13 bases left in between. Per the germline V gene, CDR1 is LGHNT and CDR2 is FRNRAP. The data derive from a study of blood T cells in healthy people across ages. General study results and limits: Among T cells, TCR beta diversity per million cells dropped roughly linearly as age rose.

Approximately 9.2 milliliters was the volume of peripheral blood drawn from each donor. Together with a sample-barcoded 5' primer, a J-beta primer mix was included in a second PCR lasting about 7 to 12 cycles. A template-switch adaptor containing 12 random nucleotides labeled each cDNA molecule. TCRdb analysed the 5' RACE reads with MiXCR anew, one entry per CDR3 protein. The profile shows around 1,600,000 distinct CDR3 sequences, about 45% of them singletons. The source material was blood. V usage is TRBV12-5 and J usage is TRBJ2-7; a weak D match, TRBD1 (6 bases). The TCR comes from a woman aged 18-29 years in good health. The CDR3 nucleotides read TGTGCTAGTGGTTTGGCCACCACAGGGCGCTCCTACGAGCAGTACTTC. Its protein product is CASGLATTGRSYEQYF.